The present entry profiles one T cell receptor (beta chain) with its context. Its antigen is as yet unknown. These data belong to a study of shared clonotypes between healthy human individuals. There are 15 residues in the CDR3. V lost 4 bases, J lost 0 bases, and 10 bases lay in between. The germline gives CDR1 MGHRA, CDR2 YSYEKL. General study points: Despite large depth, sorted-subset datasets appeared incompletely sequenced. Shared clonotypes: about 5% naive CD4, under 4% naive CD8, about 2.5% memory CD4, over 0.3% memory CD8.

As defined, naive CD8 cells were CD45RO-negative and positively selected for CCR7, with terminally differentiated effector memory CD45RA+ cells excluded. Some clones are missing from TCRdb's copy, which holds only in-frame ones; the method was immunoSEQ multiplex PCR. The table has about 2 million clones, about 95% seen once. V and J are TRBV4-1 and TRBJ1-3; unclear D gene. What was sequenced was naive CD8+ T cells sorted from blood. This clonotype was sampled from a man younger than 35 in good health. The CDR3 region is CASSPWASSGNTIYF. In DNA form, the CDR3 reads TGCGCCAGCAGCCCCTGGGCCTCCTCTGGAAACACCATATATTTT.